These 14 T cell receptor beta chains were all obtained from the same sample, sequenced in a study of CD8 T cells in ankylosing spondylitis. Via MiXCR, TCRdb re-called the 5' RACE reads, giving one row per CDR3 protein. The table lists more than 200,000 distinct CDR3 sequences, 20% to 30% of them singletons. Sequencing input: blood, either unsorted or a sorted T cell fraction (not recorded which). The receptors stem from a male donor with ankylosing spondylitis or in good health (not recorded which).

This clonotype was observed many times. This chain links TRBV29-1 with TRBJ1-1; no clear D. Looked up from germline, CDR1 is SQVTM and CDR2 is ANQGSEA. Trimming left V 3 bases short and J 0 bases short, with 11 bases between. CDR3 length: 14 amino acids. The CDR3 spells CSVDEGNMNTEAFF. The DNA of the CDR3 is TGCAGCGTTGACGAGGGTAACATGAACACTGAAGCTTTCTTT.

This clonotype was seen repeatedly, ten times or more. The CDR3 reads CSATDRAYEQYF. The CDR3 DNA is TGCAGTGCGACAGACAGGGCCTACGAGCAGTACTTC. This sequence joins TRBV20-1 and TRBJ2-7, with 7 nucleotides matching TRBD1. CDR1 is DFQATT and CDR2 is SNEGSKA in the germline V gene (reference sequence). The trim removed 6 bases at V and 2 bases at J, leaving 4 bases unmatched. CDR3 size: 12 residues.

There are a few counts of this clonotype. The chain carries TRBV6-6 and TRBJ2-2; the match to TRBD2 covers 14 bases. The ends lost 10 bases at V and 7 bases at J; junction bases unmatched: 2. This CDR3 has 13 residues. The germline CDR1 and CDR2 sequences are MNHNY and SVGAGI (reference sequence). CDR3 in amino acids: CATGTSGGGELFF. The CDR3 DNA reads as TGTGCCACAGGGACTAGCGGGGGCGGGGAGCTGTTTTTT.

In its sample, this clonotype was seen a few times. This chain links TRBV24-1 with TRBJ2-1; D may be TRBD1 or TRBD2 (5 bases each). Between the trimmed V and J ends, which lost 3 bases and 3 bases, there was a span of 11 bases. CDR1 is KGHDR, CDR2 SFDVKD, per germline. This CDR3 has 15 residues. The DNA for the CDR3 is TGTGCCACCAGTGATGCTCAGGGAGTCTACAATGAGCAGTTCTTC. As protein: CATSDAQGVYNEQFF.

This clonotype was detected a few times. V is TRBV20-1 and J is TRBJ2-7; no firm D call. Per germline, CDR1 DFQATT and CDR2 SNEGSKA (reference sequence). The CDR3 is made up of 13 amino acids. Trimming pared 0 bases from V and 5 bases from J, leaving 11 bases between. The DNA of the CDR3 is TGCAGTGCTAGAGATCTTGGGATCAACGAGCAGTACTTC. Its protein is CSARDLGINEQYF.

This clonotype has a count of ten or more. The genes are TRBV20-1 and TRBJ2-1, with D perhaps assigned TRBD1 or TRBD2 (5 bases each). V gave up 2 bases and J gave up 0 bases, with 17 bases separating them. Germline assignment: CDR1 DFQATT and CDR2 SNEGSKA (reference sequence). The CDR3 spans 17 residues. The CDR3 sequence: CSARPQLGTSSYNEQFF. CDR3 bases: TGCAGTGCTAGACCACAGTTAGGGACCAGCTCCTACAATGAGCAGTTCTTC.

This clonotype has at least ten counts. V and J are TRBV12-3 or TRBV12-4 and TRBJ2-5; D might be TRBD2 (5 bases). This CDR3 is built from 13 residues. Trimming left V 6 bases short and J 3 bases short, with 11 bases between. This chain's CDR3 is CASSPGFKETQYF. Written as DNA, the CDR3 is TGTGCCAGCAGCCCGGGGTTTAAAGAGACCCAGTACTTC.

This clonotype was picked up many times. The chain joins TRBV20-1 to TRBJ2-1; possibly TRBD2 for D (5 bases). Germline V gene data show CDR1 as DFQATT and CDR2 as SNEGSKA (reference sequence). The CDR3 consists of 12 residues. The DNA of the CDR3 is TGCAGCGCCACTAGAGGCCGCGATGAGCAGTTCTTC. This translates into CSATRGRDEQFF.

This clonotype was counted only a few times. This chain connects TRBV29-1 to TRBJ1-2; D is ambiguous. The CDR3 contains 8 residues. CDR1 and CDR2 from the germline V gene are SQVTM and ANQGSEA. V lost 8 bases and J lost 8, with 6 bases in between. The CDR3 reads CSTPGYTF. CDR3 DNA: TGCAGCACTCCCGGCTACACCTTC.

The rearrangement uses TRBV21-1 and TRBJ2-5; TRBD1, the table's D call, was not compared with the DNA. TRBV21-1 is tagged as a pseudogene. This CDR3 comprises 12 residues. CDR3 protein: CAMTGPQETQYF. CDR3 nucleotide sequence: TGTGCCATGACAGGGCCGCAAGAGACCCAGTACTTC.

CDR3 in amino acids: CTSSASGVNTGELFF. The CDR3 region has the DNA TGTACCAGCAGCGCGAGCGGGGTGAACACCGGGGAGCTGTTTTTT. The chain uses TRBV7-2 and TRBJ2-2; 7 bases fit TRBD2. Germline V CDR1 and CDR2: SGHTA, FQGNSA. The V gene end was trimmed by 5 bases and the J gene end by 1 base; junction bases not matched to a gene: 4. This CDR3 is built from 15 residues.

This clonotype was recorded at least ten times. The chain carries TRBV5-6 and TRBJ2-7; D tentatively fits TRBD1 or TRBD2 (6 bases each). Germline assignment: CDR1 SGHDT and CDR2 YYEEEE. CDR3 size: 15 residues. Trimming took 1 base from V and 4 from J, leaving 15 bases between them. The CDR3 region is CASSLWGAANYEQYF. CDR3 nucleotide sequence: TGTGCCAGCAGCTTGTGGGGGGCGGCCAATTACGAGCAGTACTTC.

This chain's CDR3 is CSARLGGLLRETQYF. The CDR3 DNA reads as TGCAGTGCTAGATTGGGGGGGCTCTTAAGAGAGACCCAGTACTTC. V is TRBV20-1 and J is TRBJ2-5; tentatively, D is TRBD2 (7 bases). V was clipped by 2 bases and J by 4 bases, with 17 bases between them. The CDR3 extends over 15 amino acids. Per germline, CDR1 DFQATT and CDR2 SNEGSKA (reference sequence).

This clonotype came up many times. The chain employs TRBV7-9 and TRBJ2-7, with D possibly matching TRBD2 (6 bases). The CDR3 length is 14 residues. Germline CDR1 reads SEHNR; CDR2 reads FQNEAQ (reference sequence). V was cut by 3 bases and J by 2 bases, with 11 bases left in between. The CDR3 reads CASSFWGVTYEQYF. The DNA of the CDR3 is TGTGCCAGCAGCTTTTGGGGGGTCACCTACGAGCAGTACTTC.